The clone carrying this T cell receptor beta chain has only one observation. TCRdb's table, derived via immunoSEQ multiplex PCR, lists solely in-frame clones and lacks some. The sample has roughly 81,000 clones; about 86% are singletons. The sample belongs to a study of technical replicates of blood from a handful of donors. J gave up 8 bases and V 6 bases, and 10 bases lay outside the gene matches. This CDR3 comprises 16 residues. Germline V lookup: CDR1 SNHLY, CDR2 FYNNEI. The J gene is TRBJ2-1, the V gene TRBV2, with TRBD2 matching 13 bases. The receptor was isolated from a human donor in good health. Some clones in this sample may be carry-over from other donors' samples. The sequenced sample was PBMCs. The DNA for the CDR3 is TGTGCCAGCAGAGGACTAGCGGGAGAGGGGGAGGATGAGCAGTTCTTC. This gives the protein CASRGLAGEGEDEQFF.